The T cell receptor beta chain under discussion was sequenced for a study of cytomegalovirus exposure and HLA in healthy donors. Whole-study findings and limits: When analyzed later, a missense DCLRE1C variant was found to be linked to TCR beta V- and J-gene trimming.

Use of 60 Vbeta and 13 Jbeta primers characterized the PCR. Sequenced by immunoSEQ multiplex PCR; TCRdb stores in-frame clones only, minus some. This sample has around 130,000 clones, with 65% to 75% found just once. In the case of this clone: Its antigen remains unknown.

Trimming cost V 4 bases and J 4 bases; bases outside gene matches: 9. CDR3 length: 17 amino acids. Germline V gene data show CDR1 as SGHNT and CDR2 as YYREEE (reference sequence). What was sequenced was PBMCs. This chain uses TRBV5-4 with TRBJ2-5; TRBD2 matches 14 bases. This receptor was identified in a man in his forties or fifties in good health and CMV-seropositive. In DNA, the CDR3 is TGTGCCAGCAGCAGCCCCGGGACTAGCGGGAGTAGAGAGACCCAGTACTTC. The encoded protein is CASSSPGTSGSRETQYF.